These 30 T cell receptor beta chains came from one sample sequenced in a study of beta chain features in type 1 diabetes. Expressed TCRB transcripts were sequenced, since all the RNA that had been isolated was reverse transcribed. TCRdb's table, derived via immunoSEQ multiplex PCR, lists solely in-frame clones and lacks some. The data contain 860,000 or so clones, roughly 15% of them seen just once; the ten biggest clones take up about 0.025%. Sequences were obtained from naive CD4+ T cells from blood. All receptors come from a woman between 18 and 29 years old in good health.

This clone was counted a few times. The J gene is TRBJ2-2, the V gene TRBV4-3, with TRBD2 matching over 10 bases. V lost 4 bases and J lost 7; bases outside the gene matches: 12. The length of the CDR3 is 17 residues. Looked up from germline, CDR1 is LGHNA and CDR2 is YSLEER. CDR3 sequence reads: CASSLPPSGGSYGELFF. The CDR3 DNA reads as TGCGCCAGCAGCCTACCACCTAGCGGGGGTTCGTACGGGGAGCTGTTTTTT.

This rearrangement joins TRBV11-1 to TRBJ2-3; 7 bases line up with TRBD2. This CDR3 comprises 16 residues. Trimming took 0 bases from V and 4 from J; bases not matched to a gene: 7. Looked up from germline, CDR1 is SGHAT and CDR2 is FQDESV (reference sequence). The CDR3 region is CASSLAQTSRADTQYF. The DNA for the CDR3 is TGTGCCAGCAGCTTAGCCCAGACTAGCCGAGCAGATACGCAGTATTTT.

The chain recombines TRBV9 with TRBJ1-2; TRBD1 might be the D (5 bases). Trimming stripped 0 bases from V and 7 bases from J, with 16 bases between. The CDR3 consists of 15 residues. Per germline, CDR1 SGDLS and CDR2 YYNGEE. The CDR3 here is CASSVATRRGGGYTF. The CDR3, as DNA: TGTGCCAGCAGCGTAGCTACGAGGAGGGGCGGTGGCTACACCTTC. The variable domain in full, with the rest retrieved from reference TRBV9 and TRBJ1-2, is DSGVTQTPKHLITATGQRVTLRCSPRSGDLSVYWYQQSLDQGLQFLIQYYNGEERAKGNILERFSAQQFPDLHSELNLSSLELGDSALYFCASSVATRRGGGYTFGSGTRLTVV.

This chain joins TRBV10-3 and TRBJ2-3, with 9 bases identical to TRBD2. CDR1 is ENHRY, CDR2 SYGVKD, per germline. Germline trimming cut 4 bases from V and 2 bases from J; bases unmatched to any gene: 10. The CDR3 sequence is 17 residues long. The DNA of the CDR3 is TGTGCCATCAGTGGGGGGGCTAGCGGGGCCTCCACAGATACGCAGTATTTT. Residues: CAISGGASGASTDTQYF.

The rearrangement uses TRBV7-8 and TRBJ1-2; D is unresolved. Germline loops: CDR1 SGHVS, CDR2 FQNEAQ. V lost 2 bases to trimming and J lost 4 bases, with 8 bases between them. The CDR3 spans 13 residues. The chain's CDR3 is CASSLSHGYGYTF. The CDR3 DNA follows: TGTGCCAGCAGCTTATCCCATGGCTATGGCTACACCTTC. Together with reference TRBV7-8 and TRBJ1-2, the CDR3 gives the full variable domain: GAGVSQSPRYKVAKRGQDVALRCDPISGHVSLFWYQQALGQGPEFLTYFQNEAQLDKSGLPSDRFFAERPEGSVSTLKIQRTQQEDSAVYLCASSLSHGYGYTFGSGTRLTVV.

A few counts support this clone. The V gene is TRBV6-5, the J gene TRBJ2-1, with D unresolved. CDR1 is MNHEY, CDR2 SVGAGI, per germline. Between the trimmed V and J ends, which lost 0 bases and 12 bases, there was a span of 21 bases. There are 16 residues in the CDR3. CDR3 DNA sequence: TGTGCCAGCAGTTACTCAAGGGTTTCGCCAGGTGTAAGGCAGTTCTTC. Amino acid sequence: CASSYSRVSPGVRQFF.

CDR3 region: CASSIVALGYYNEQFF. In DNA, the CDR3 is TGTGCCAGTAGTATAGTGGCTCTAGGGTACTACAATGAGCAGTTCTTC. V and J are TRBV19 and TRBJ2-1; D gene ambiguous. Germline values: CDR1 LNHDA, CDR2 SQIVND (reference sequence). V was cut by 1 base and J by 3 bases, with 13 bases left in between. This CDR3 spans 16 amino acids.

This clone came up a few times. The same CDR3 also results from other DNA sequences found in this sample. This chain links TRBV18 with TRBJ2-5; 7 positions match TRBD1. V was pared by 6 bases and J by 1 base, with 5 bases of the junction left unmatched. The germline V gene has CDR1 KGHSH and CDR2 LQKENI. There are 14 residues in the CDR3. The CDR3 DNA sequence: TGTGCCAGCTCCCCGGGACAGAGCCAAGAGACCCAGTACTTC. It yields the protein CASSPGQSQETQYF.

The chain carries TRBV7-8 and TRBJ2-1; 7 nucleotides align to TRBD1. V lost 5 bases to trimming and J lost 5 bases; unmatched junction nucleotides: 3. CDR1 and CDR2 from the germline V gene are SGHVS and FQNEAQ. The CDR3 length is 13 residues. CDR3 sequence (DNA): TGTGCCAGCAGCCGGGACAGAGACAATGAGCAGTTCTTC. It is translated as CASSRDRDNEQFF.

Only a few counts were recorded for this clone. CDR3 nucleotide sequence: TGTGCCAGCAGCCAACGTCTATCCTACAATGAGCAGTTCTTC. This translates into CASSQRLSYNEQFF. The genes are TRBV28 and TRBJ2-1; D is uncertain. V was trimmed by 6 bases and J by 1 base, leaving 10 bases between them. The CDR3 totals 14 residues. Germline values: CDR1 MDHEN, CDR2 SYDVKM.

The chain links TRBV13 to TRBJ1-5; D might be TRBD1 (6 bases). Germline values: CDR1 PRHDT, CDR2 FYEKMQ (reference sequence). V was shortened by 8 bases and J by 6 bases, with 17 bases between the two germline ends. The CDR3 covers 14 residues. CDR3 residues: CASSRGQGGQPQHF. The CDR3 nucleotides are TGTGCCAGCTCACGGGGGCAGGGCGGTCAGCCCCAGCATTTT.

V is TRBV7-6 and J is TRBJ2-7, with 7 bases matching TRBD2. The CDR3 has 15 amino acids. Germline CDR1 is SGHVS and CDR2 is FNYEAQ. With 0 bases clipped from V and 6 bases from J, the junction kept 8 bases outside the gene matches. The CDR3 coding sequence is TGTGCCAGCAGCTTAGCGGGCGGGAGAGGTGCCGAGCAGTACTTC. It encodes CASSLAGGRGAEQYF. The full variable domain, completed using reference TRBV7-6 and TRBJ2-7, is GAGVSQSPRYKVTKRGQDVALRCDPISGHVSLYWYRQALGQGPEFLTYFNYEAQQDKSGLPNDRFSAERPEGSISTLTIQRTEQRDSAMYRCASSLAGGRGAEQYFGPGTRLTVT.

This clone has a handful of counts. The chain links TRBV7-8 to TRBJ2-3; D is uncertain. V was clipped by 1 base and J by 2 bases, with 4 bases between them. The germline CDR1 and CDR2 sequences are SGHVS and FQNEAQ. The length of the CDR3 is 13 residues. The CDR3 bases are TGTGCCAGCAGCTTAGACACCACAGATACGCAGTATTTT. Protein: CASSLDTTDTQYF.

The V and J genes are TRBV11-2 and TRBJ2-5; 7 nucleotides match TRBD2. Per germline, CDR1 SGHAT and CDR2 FQNNGV. The trim removed 4 bases at V and 4 bases at J, leaving 12 bases unmatched. The CDR3 spans 16 residues. The CDR3 DNA reads TGTGCCAGCAGCTCCGGACTAGTTAGAGGGAGAGAGACCCAGTACTTC. Translated, it gives CASSSGLVRGRETQYF.

The V and J genes are TRBV7-9 and TRBJ2-1; D not certain. V shed 6 bases and J shed 7 bases, with 10 bases lying between them. The CDR3 is 12 amino acids. Germline V gives CDR1 SEHNR, CDR2 FQNEAQ (reference sequence). The CDR3 DNA follows: TGTGCCAGCAGTCCGTGGGATAATGAGCAGTTCTTC. Protein sequence: CASSPWDNEQFF.

A few counts support this clone. The rearrangement joins TRBV28 to TRBJ1-1; tentatively, D is TRBD1 (6 bases). Germline V gene data show CDR1 as MDHEN and CDR2 as SYDVKM. With 4 bases removed from V and 4 bases from J, the gap between germline ends came to 16 bases. The CDR3 runs to 15 residues. The DNA for the CDR3 is TGTGCCAGCAGTTCCGCCCCGGGGGCCCTCACTGAAGCTTTCTTT. Encoded protein: CASSSAPGALTEAFF. Combining the CDR3 with reference TRBV28 and TRBJ1-1 gives the whole variable domain DVKVTQSSRYLVKRTGEKVFLECVQDMDHENMFWYRQDPGLGLRLIYFSYDVKMKEKGDIPEGYSVSREKKERFSLILESASTNQTSMYLCASSSAPGALTEAFFGQGTRLTVV.

About this clone: In the same sample, other DNA sequences code for this CDR3. The chain employs TRBV28 and TRBJ1-3, with 7 nucleotides matching TRBD1. With 6 bases clipped from V and 0 bases from J, the junction kept 2 bases outside the gene matches. The CDR3 spans 14 residues. Per the germline V gene, CDR1 is MDHEN and CDR2 is SYDVKM. CDR3 DNA: TGTGCCAGCAGCAACAGGGGCTCTGGAAACACCATATATTTT. Amino acids: CASSNRGSGNTIYF.

J is TRBJ1-2 and V is TRBV28; TRBD1 is a possible D gene (5 bases). The V end was cut by 2 bases, the J end by 4 bases, with 8 bases between. Germline V gene data show CDR1 as MDHEN and CDR2 as SYDVKM. The CDR3 length is 13 residues. The CDR3 loop reads CASSLGDGYGYTF. The CDR3 nucleotides are TGTGCCAGCAGTTTAGGGGACGGCTATGGCTACACCTTC.

The V gene is TRBV5-8, the J gene TRBJ1-1; 8 bases fit TRBD1. The V segment lost 4 bases and the J segment 1 base; nucleotides outside the gene matches: 12. Germline CDR1 and CDR2: SGHTS and YDEGEE. The CDR3 has 17 amino acids. DNA of the CDR3: TGTGCCAGCAGCCACGGGGGACGCGGACAGGGGAACACTGAAGCTTTCTTT. This encodes CASSHGGRGQGNTEAFF.

There are a few counts of this clone. This rearrangement joins TRBV7-9 to TRBJ2-1; 7 nucleotides line up with TRBD2. Per the germline V gene, CDR1 is SEHNR and CDR2 is FQNEAQ (reference sequence). V lost 5 bases and J lost 6; bases outside the gene matches: 7. CDR3 length equals 14 residues. DNA for the CDR3: TGTGCCAGCAGCCCCGGCCGACTAGCCAATGAGCAGTTCTTC. Translation gives CASSPGRLANEQFF.

The chain uses TRBV4-1 and TRBJ2-1; 7 bases are shared with TRBD2. This CDR3 region has 16 residues. V was clipped by 6 bases and J by 0 bases; unmatched bases: 8. Germline V gene sequence: CDR1 MGHRA, CDR2 YSYEKL. CDR3 amino acids: CASRPSGSSSYNEQFF. CDR3 DNA: TGCGCCAGCAGACCTAGCGGTTCTAGCTCCTACAATGAGCAGTTCTTC.

This chain joins TRBV6-5 and TRBJ2-7; D assignment may be TRBD1 or TRBD2 (6 bases each). Germline V lookup: CDR1 MNHEY, CDR2 SVGAGI. The CDR3 runs 15 residues. Between the trimmed V and J ends, which lost 0 bases and 6 bases, there was a span of 15 bases. CDR3 residues: CASSYSSRGGFEQYF. CDR3 coding DNA: TGTGCCAGCAGTTACTCGTCCAGGGGAGGATTCGAGCAGTACTTC.

This clone was detected a few times. The V and J genes are TRBV18 and TRBJ2-1, with 7 positions matching TRBD2. From germline, CDR1 is KGHSH and CDR2 LQKENI. J was trimmed by 3 bases and V by 1 base; bases with no gene match: 3. CDR3 length: 15 residues. This CDR3 reads CASSPLGGSYNEQFF. The CDR3 DNA is TGTGCCAGCTCACCACTTGGCGGGAGCTACAATGAGCAGTTCTTC.

This clone turned up a few times. The rearrangement uses TRBV4-3 and TRBJ1-1; a weak D match, TRBD1 (5 bases). Germline V lookup: CDR1 LGHNA, CDR2 YSLEER. The CDR3 is 15 amino acids. V lost 0 bases to trimming and J lost 12 bases, with 20 bases between them. In nucleotides, the CDR3 is TGCGCCAGCAGCCAAGAGAGATCCGGGACTCGTAGGTCTTTCTTT. Protein product: CASSQERSGTRRSFF.

The rearrangement links TRBV2 to TRBJ2-5; a weak D match, TRBD2 (5 bases). V lost 4 bases and J lost 2, with 8 bases in between. CDR3 length: 13 amino acids. Germline V gives CDR1 SNHLY, CDR2 FYNNEI. CDR3 nucleotide sequence: TGTGCCAGCAGTGTGGACTTACAAGAGACCCAGTACTTC. It encodes CASSVDLQETQYF.

The V gene is TRBV4-3, the J gene TRBJ1-5; 8 nucleotides align to TRBD1. Trimming at V came to 0 bases and at J to 6 bases, leaving 7 bases not matched to a gene. The CDR3 has 16 amino acids. Germline V gene lookup returns CDR1 LGHNA and CDR2 YSLEER. The CDR3 region is CASSQDPIQGVQPQHF. In DNA, the CDR3 is TGCGCCAGCAGCCAAGACCCTATACAGGGGGTTCAGCCCCAGCATTTT.

The gene calls are TRBV7-2 and TRBJ2-2; 10 nucleotides line up with TRBD2. Germline V gene data show CDR1 as SGHTA and CDR2 as FQGNSA. The CDR3 length is 16 residues. Unmatched junction bases numbered 6, after V lost 4 bases and J lost 4 bases. The CDR3 DNA follows: TGTGCCAGCAGCTCCTCGGCTAGCGGGGGCACCGGGGAGCTGTTTTTT. Its translation: CASSSSASGGTGELFF.

The V and J genes are TRBV19 and TRBJ1-5; D unclear. In germline, CDR1 is LNHDA, CDR2 SQIVND (reference sequence). V gave up 7 bases and J gave up 0 bases, with 7 bases separating them. The CDR3 consists of 13 residues. The chain's CDR3 is CASTIYSNQPQHF. The CDR3 region has the DNA TGTGCCAGTACGATCTATAGCAATCAGCCCCAGCATTTT.

This chain uses TRBV4-2 with TRBJ1-1, with 7 bases identical to TRBD1. The CDR3 has 15 residues. Germline CDR1 reads LGHNA; CDR2 reads YNFKEQ. V trimming: 2 bases; J trimming: 0 bases; junction bases outside the gene matches: 3. This CDR3 reads CASSQTGQLNTEAFF. CDR3 coding DNA: TGTGCCAGCAGCCAAACGGGACAGTTGAACACTGAAGCTTTCTTT.

The chain links TRBV19 to TRBJ1-1, with 9 bases lining up with TRBD1. The CDR3 is 16 residues long. V trimming: 6 bases; J trimming: 4 bases; junction bases outside the gene matches: 12. From germline, CDR1 is LNHDA and CDR2 SQIVND (reference sequence). CDR3: CASSKYRGQGPTEAFF. The CDR3 DNA is TGTGCCAGTAGCAAATACAGGGGACAGGGACCCACTGAAGCTTTCTTT.